This T cell receptor (beta chain) appears in the sequencing data of a study of CD8 T cells in ankylosing spondylitis. Germline V gene lookup returns CDR1 LNHNV and CDR2 YYDKDF (reference sequence). V shed 0 bases and J shed 2 bases, with 7 bases lying between them. This CDR3 has 14 amino acids. Study-level results: Reports of some motif variants in reactive arthritis synovial fluid and blood predate this one. A TCR beta motif of eight or nine highly homologous variants seemed to mark ankylosing spondylitis blood. Enrichment of disease-linked clones was reportedly significant in matched ankylosing spondylitis synovial fluid.

At least ten counts were recorded for this clonotype. Antigen unknown. Scientists made TCR beta libraries using quantitative 5'-RACE with molecular barcodes. TCRdb passed the 5' RACE reads through MiXCR, listing each CDR3 protein once. This sample has 130,000 or so distinct CDR3 sequences, with around 7% found just once. The rearrangement links TRBV15 to TRBJ2-5, with unresolved D. What was sequenced was blood, either unsorted or a sorted T cell fraction (not recorded which). This clonotype was obtained from a male donor with ankylosing spondylitis or in good health (not recorded which). The CDR3 DNA is TGTGCCACCAGCAGAGATGAGGCACAAGAGACCCAGTACTTC. It translates to CATSRDEAQETQYF.